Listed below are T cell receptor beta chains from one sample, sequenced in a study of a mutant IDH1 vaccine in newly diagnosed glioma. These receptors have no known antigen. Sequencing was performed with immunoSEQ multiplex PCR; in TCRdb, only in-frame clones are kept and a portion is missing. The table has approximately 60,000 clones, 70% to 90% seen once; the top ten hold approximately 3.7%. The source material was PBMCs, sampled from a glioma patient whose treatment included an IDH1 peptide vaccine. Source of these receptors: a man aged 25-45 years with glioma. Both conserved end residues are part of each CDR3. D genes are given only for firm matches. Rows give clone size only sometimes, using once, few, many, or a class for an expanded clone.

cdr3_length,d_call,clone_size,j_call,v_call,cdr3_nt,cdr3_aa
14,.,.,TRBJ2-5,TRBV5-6,TGTGCCAGCAGCATATTTGGGGGGGCAGAGACCCAGTACTTC,CASSIFGGAETQYF
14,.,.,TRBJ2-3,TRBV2,TGTGCCAGCAGGGAGAGGGCCCGCACAGATACGCAGTATTTT,CASRERARTDTQYF
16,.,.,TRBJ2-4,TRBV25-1,TGTGCCAGCAGTGAAAGGTCTCTCCTAGCCAAAAACATTCAGTACTTC,CASSERSLLAKNIQYF
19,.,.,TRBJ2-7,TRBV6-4,TGTGCCAGCCGTCCGATCCGGGACATCCTAACGTTACTAAACTACGAGCAGTACTTC,CASRPIRDILTLLNYEQYF
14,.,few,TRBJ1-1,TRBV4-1,TGCGCCAGCAGCCAATCAGAGGGGAATCGAGAAGCTTTCTTT,CASSQSEGNREAFF
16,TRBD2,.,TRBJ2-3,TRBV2,TGTGCCAGCAGTGAACTATACGGGCGGGGGACAGATACGCAGTATTTT,CASSELYGRGTDTQYF
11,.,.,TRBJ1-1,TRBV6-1,TGTGCCAGCAGTGGCCGCCATGAAGCTTTCTTT,CASSGRHEAFF
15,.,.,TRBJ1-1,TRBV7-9,TGTGCCAGCAGCAGTGGGCCCCAAGGGGTTTCTGAAGCTTTCTTT,CASSSGPQGVSEAFF
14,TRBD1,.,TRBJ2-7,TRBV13,TGTGCCAGCAGCTCCGGGACAGGGGGCGATGAGCAGTACTTC,CASSSGTGGDEQYF
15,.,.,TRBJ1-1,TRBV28,TGTGCCAGCAGTTTAACTAACCCCTCGAACACTGAAGCTTTCTTT,CASSLTNPSNTEAFF
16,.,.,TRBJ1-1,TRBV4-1,TGCGCCAGCAGCCCCCTCGCGGGACAAACGAACACTGAAGCTTTCTTT,CASSPLAGQTNTEAFF
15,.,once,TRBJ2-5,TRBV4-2,TGTGCCAGCAGCTCAAAGGGGCAAACCCCGGAGACCCAGTACTTC,CASSSKGQTPETQYF
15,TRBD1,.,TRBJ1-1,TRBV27,TGTGCCAGCAGTTTCTCCGCGACAGGGGACACTGAAGCTTTCTTT,CASSFSATGDTEAFF
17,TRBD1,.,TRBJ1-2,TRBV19,TGTGCCAGTAGTATCAGGACAGGAAAGTTCCCTAACTATGGCTACACCTTC,CASSIRTGKFPNYGYTF
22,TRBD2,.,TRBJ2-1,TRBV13,TGTGCCAGCAGCTTAGTCTTAACAACGGAACTAGCGGGGGCCAGCTCCTACAATGAGCAGTTCTTC,CASSLVLTTELAGASSYNEQFF
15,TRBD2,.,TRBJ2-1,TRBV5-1,TGCGCCAGCAGCTTCGAGGCGGGGGGCTGGTATGAGCAGTTCTTC,CASSFEAGGWYEQFF
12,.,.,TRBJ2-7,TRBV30,TGTGCCTGGAGTGTATCGGGGTACGAGCAGTACTTC,CAWSVSGYEQYF
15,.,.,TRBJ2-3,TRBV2,TGTGCCAGCAGTGAAAGGGGCCTAGCCACAGATACGCAGTATTTT,CASSERGLATDTQYF
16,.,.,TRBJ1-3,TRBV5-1,TGCGCCAGCAGCCGGACCGGGACTGCTCATTCGGGCACCATATATTTT,CASSRTGTAHSGTIYF
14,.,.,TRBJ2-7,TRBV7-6,TGTGCCAGCAGCTTAGAGGTCAGGGGCTACGAGCAGTACTTC,CASSLEVRGYEQYF
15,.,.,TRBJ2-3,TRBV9,TGTGCCAGCAGTGTAATTAGGGGGGGCACAGATACGCAGTATTTT,CASSVIRGGTDTQYF
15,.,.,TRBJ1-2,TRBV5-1,TGCGCCAGCAGCGCTGAACCCCGGGCCAGCCCTGGCTACACCTTC,CASSAEPRASPGYTF
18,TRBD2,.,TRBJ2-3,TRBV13,TGTGCCAGCAGCCCCCGGCTAGCGGGGGACACTAGCACAGATACGCAGTATTTT,CASSPRLAGDTSTDTQYF
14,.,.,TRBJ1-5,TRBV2,TGTGCCAGCACCCAAATGGGGGCTCCTCAGCCCCAGCATTTT,CASTQMGAPQPQHF
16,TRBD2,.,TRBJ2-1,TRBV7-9,TGTGCCAGCAGCTCGCAGACTAGCGGGCTCTACAATGAGCAGTTCTTC,CASSSQTSGLYNEQFF
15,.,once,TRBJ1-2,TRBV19,TGTGCCAGTAGTAGCGCCAGGGGATATAACTATGGCTACACCTTC,CASSSARGYNYGYTF
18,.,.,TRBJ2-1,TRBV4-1,TGCGCCAGCAGCCAACCCGTCTTTAGGGAGGAGACCTACAATGAGCAGTTCTTC,CASSQPVFREETYNEQFF
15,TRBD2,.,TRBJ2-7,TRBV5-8,TGTGCCAGCAGCGGTGGACTAGCGGGGCTCTACGAGCAGTACTTC,CASSGGLAGLYEQYF
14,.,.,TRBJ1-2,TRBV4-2,TGTGCCAGCAGCCTTGGGTGGGCCGACCCACTTTACACCTTC,CASSLGWADPLYTF
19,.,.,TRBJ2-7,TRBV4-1,TGCGCCAGCAGCCAAGTATGGTCGTTGGGGCGGCGTCCTTCCTACGAGCAGTACTTC,CASSQVWSLGRRPSYEQYF
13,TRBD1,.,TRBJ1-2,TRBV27,TGTGCCAGCAGTTCAGGACAGGTCTATGGCTACACCTTC,CASSSGQVYGYTF
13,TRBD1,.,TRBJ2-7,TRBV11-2,TGTGCCAGCAGCTTAACAGGGGCCTACGAGCAGTACTTC,CASSLTGAYEQYF
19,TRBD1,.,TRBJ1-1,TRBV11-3,TGTGCCAGCAGCTTATCAAAGAGCGGGACAGGGGGTGAGAACACTGAAGCTTTCTTT,CASSLSKSGTGGENTEAFF
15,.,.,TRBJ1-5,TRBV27,TGTGCCAGCAGTTTAGTCTACTTGAGCAATCAGCCCCAGCATTTT,CASSLVYLSNQPQHF
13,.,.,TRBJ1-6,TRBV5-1,TGCGCCAGCAGCTCGGACAGTTTTCGGGACCTCCACTTT,CASSSDSFRDLHF
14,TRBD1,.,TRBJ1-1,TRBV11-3,TGTGCCAGCAGCGCACAGGGGGCGAACACTGAAGCTTTCTTT,CASSAQGANTEAFF
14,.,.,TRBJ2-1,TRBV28,TGTGCCAGCAGTTTGGTGAGCTCCTACAATGAGCAGTTCTTC,CASSLVSSYNEQFF
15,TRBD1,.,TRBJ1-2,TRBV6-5,TGTGCCAGCAGTTACTCGAACAGGGGATGGACTGGCTACACCTTC,CASSYSNRGWTGYTF
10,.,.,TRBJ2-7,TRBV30,TGTGCCCGCATATCCTCGGGGCAGTACTTC,CARISSGQYF
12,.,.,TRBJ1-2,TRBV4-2,TGTGCCAGCAGGCAAATGACTCGCGGCTACACCTTC,CASRQMTRGYTF
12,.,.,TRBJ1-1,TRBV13,TGTGCCAGCAGCTTATCAACAGGTGAAGCTTTCTTT,CASSLSTGEAFF
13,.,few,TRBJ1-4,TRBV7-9,TGTGCCAGCAGCGACCGAACCTATGAACAACTGTTTTTT,CASSDRTYEQLFF
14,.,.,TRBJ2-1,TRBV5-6,TGTGCCAGCAGCTTTGGGACTGGCTACAATGAGCAGTTCTTC,CASSFGTGYNEQFF
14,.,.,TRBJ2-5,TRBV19,TGTGCCAGTCGGCGTGGTACTCGAGAAGAGACCCAGTACTTC,CASRRGTREETQYF
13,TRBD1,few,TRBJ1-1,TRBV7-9,TGTGCCAGCAGCTTAGGGGGGACAGGGAAAGCTTTCTTT,CASSLGGTGKAFF
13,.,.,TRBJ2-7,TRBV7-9,TGTGCCAGCACCAGGATTACCTCCTACGAGCAGTACTTC,CASTRITSYEQYF
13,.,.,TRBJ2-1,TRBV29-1,TGCAGCGTCACCGGGACTTCCTACAATGAGCAGTTCTTC,CSVTGTSYNEQFF
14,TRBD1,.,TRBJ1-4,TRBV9,TGTGCCAGCAGCCTTGGACAGGGGAATGAAAAACTGTTTTTT,CASSLGQGNEKLFF
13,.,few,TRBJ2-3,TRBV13,TGTGCCAGCAGCTTTTCCAGCACAGATACGCAGTATTTT,CASSFSSTDTQYF